The 29 T cell receptor beta chains reported below all come from one sample, sequenced in a study of blood T cell repertoires in COVID-19. The method was immunoSEQ multiplex PCR; TCRdb's version includes in-frame clones alone and lacks a portion of them. The repertoire holds 55,000 to 65,000 clones, with roughly 93% as singletons. Sequencing was performed on peripheral blood. The receptors were sampled from a human donor in a cohort sampled during active COVID-19.

The V gene is TRBV13, the J gene TRBJ2-7; weak D call: TRBD1 (6 bases). CDR3 length: 15 residues. Per germline, CDR1 PRHDT and CDR2 FYEKMQ (reference sequence). Deletions cut 4 bases from V and 2 bases from J, with 15 bases between. The DNA of the CDR3 is TGTGCCAGCAGCTCAATCCGGGACAAGCCCTACGAGCAGTACTTC. Protein product: CASSSIRDKPYEQYF. The variable domain in full, completed from reference TRBV13 and TRBJ2-7, reads AAGVIQSPRHLIKEKRETATLKCYPIPRHDTVYWYQQGPGQDPQFLISFYEKMQSDKGSIPDRFSAQQFSDYHSELNMSSLELGDSALYFCASSSIRDKPYEQYFGPGTRLTVT.

The chain has TRBV11-2 and TRBJ2-3, with TRBD2 matching 13 bases. Germline CDR1 reads SGHAT; CDR2 reads FQNNGV. The CDR3 totals 18 residues. The V segment lost 5 bases and the J segment 5 bases; nucleotides outside the gene matches: 13. The CDR3 here is CASSKGLAGVGGGDTQYF. In nucleotides, the CDR3 is TGTGCCAGCAGCAAAGGACTAGCGGGAGTGGGGGGCGGAGATACGCAGTATTTT.

V and J are TRBV11-2 and TRBJ2-1; TRBD2 matches 13 bases. V gave up 6 bases and J gave up 9 bases; unmatched junction bases: 8. The germline V gene encodes CDR1 SGHAT and CDR2 FQNNGV. The CDR3 has 15 residues. The CDR3, as DNA: TGTGCCAGCAGTGGGACTAGCGGGACCCCGGGTGAGCAGTTCTTC. Its protein product is CASSGTSGTPGEQFF.

V and J are TRBV5-1 and TRBJ1-5, with 9 bases matching TRBD1. The CDR3 contains 16 residues. V dropped 4 bases and J dropped 4; count of bases not matched to a gene: 9. Germline CDR1 SGHRS, CDR2 YFSETQ. In DNA, the CDR3 is TGCGCCAGCAGCCCGGGACAGGGAGGATGGAATCAGCCCCAGCATTTT. The encoded protein is CASSPGQGGWNQPQHF. Filled out from reference TRBV5-1 and TRBJ1-5, the complete variable domain reads KAGVTQTPRYLIKTRGQQVTLSCSPISGHRSVSWYQQTPGQGLQFLFEYFSETQRNKGNFPGRFSGRQFSNSRSEMNVSTLELGDSALYLCASSPGQGGWNQPQHFGDGTRLSIL.

This clone has just one count. V gene TRBV5-1 combines with J gene TRBJ2-1; 8 bases line up with TRBD2. There are 16 residues in the CDR3. Germline loops: CDR1 SGHRS, CDR2 YFSETQ. The J segment lost 5 bases and the V segment lost 4 bases, leaving 11 bases of the junction unmatched. CDR3 coding DNA: TGCGCCAGCAGCCCAAAAGCGGGAGTGATCGACAATGAGCAGTTCTTC. This codes for CASSPKAGVIDNEQFF.

This clone was seen only a few times. The chain employs TRBV2 and TRBJ1-3, with D possibly matching TRBD1 (5 bases). Per the germline V gene, CDR1 is SNHLY and CDR2 is FYNNEI. CDR3 length equals 11 residues. The V and J ends lost 11 bases and 11 bases respectively, with 16 bases between them. The CDR3 loop is CASGGGIPIYF. The CDR3 region has the DNA TGTGCCTCCGGGGGGGGTATCCCCATATATTTT.

The chain combines TRBV24-1 with TRBJ2-1; possible D gene TRBD2, 6 bases. The CDR3 consists of 16 residues. Germline V gene sequence: CDR1 KGHDR, CDR2 SFDVKD. The V gene lost 3 bases and the J gene lost 3 bases, with 14 bases spanning the gap. The CDR3 region is CATSDARGAFYNEQFF. CDR3 nucleotides: TGTGCCACCAGTGATGCGCGGGGAGCCTTCTACAATGAGCAGTTCTTC.

V usage is TRBV11-2 and J usage is TRBJ2-5; 7 bases match TRBD2. Germline V gene lookup returns CDR1 SGHAT and CDR2 FQNNGV. The trim removed 6 bases at V and 4 bases at J, leaving 11 bases unmatched. This CDR3 is 15 amino acids long. CDR3 protein: CASSRGVHLGETQYF. The DNA for the CDR3 is TGTGCCAGCAGTCGGGGGGTCCACCTGGGAGAGACCCAGTACTTC.

V and J are TRBV5-4 and TRBJ1-6; 9 bases agree with TRBD1. Unmatched junction bases numbered 6, after V lost 0 bases and J lost 8 bases. The V gene's germline CDR1 is SGHNT and CDR2 YYREEE (reference sequence). The CDR3 is 16 residues long. CDR3 nucleotide sequence: TGTGCCAGCAGCTTGGGACCGGGACAGGGAGATTCACCCCTCCACTTT. As protein: CASSLGPGQGDSPLHF.

This chain links TRBV6-2 or TRBV6-3 with TRBJ2-5; 14 nucleotides match TRBD2. V dropped 5 bases and J dropped 5; count of bases not matched to a gene: 4. The CDR3 extends over 15 amino acids. Looked up from germline, CDR1 is MNHEY and CDR2 is SVGEGT. CDR3 nucleotides: TGTGCCAGCAGTCCGACTAGCGGGAGGGCGGAGACCCAGTACTTC. Translated: CASSPTSGRAETQYF.

This rearrangement joins TRBV6-5 to TRBJ2-4; 7 bases fit TRBD2. The CDR3 consists of 12 residues. J gave up 6 bases and V 11 bases, and 7 bases lay outside the gene matches. Germline V CDR1 and CDR2: MNHEY, SVGAGI. The CDR3 spells CAGGLNPNIQYF. The CDR3 region has the DNA TGTGCCGGGGGACTAAACCCAAACATTCAGTACTTC.

The chain is built from TRBV28 and TRBJ2-1; 10 bases match TRBD2. Germline trimming cut 4 bases from V and 5 bases from J; bases unmatched to any gene: 8. The CDR3 has 16 amino acids. Germline CDR1 and CDR2: MDHEN and SYDVKM. The CDR3 region is CASSSNLAGVDNEQFF. The CDR3 nucleotides read TGTGCCAGCAGTTCCAATCTAGCGGGAGTCGACAATGAGCAGTTCTTC.

The chain uses TRBV7-2 and TRBJ2-5; a weak D match, TRBD2 (5 bases). CDR3 length: 15 residues. Germline-derived CDR1 and CDR2 are SGHTA and FQGNSA. Deletions cut 3 bases from V and 0 bases from J, with 11 bases between. Here the CDR3 reads CASSFWRQDQETQYF. The DNA of the CDR3 is TGTGCCAGCAGCTTTTGGAGGCAAGACCAAGAGACCCAGTACTTC. The complete variable domain, with remaining parts taken from reference TRBV7-2 and TRBJ2-5, reads GAGVSQSPSNKVTEKGKDVELRCDPISGHTALYWYRQSLGQGLEFLIYFQGNSAPDKSGLPSDRFSAERTGGSVSTLTIQRTQQEDSAVYLCASSFWRQDQETQYFGPGTRLLVL.

V usage is TRBV5-4 and J usage is TRBJ2-1; 9 bases map to TRBD2. V shed 3 bases, J shed 6 bases, and the junction held 10 bases outside the gene matches. Germline V gives CDR1 SGHNT, CDR2 YYREEE (reference sequence). The length of the CDR3 is 16 residues. CDR3 sequence reads: CASSSDSGRPTNEQFF. The CDR3 nucleotides are TGTGCCAGCAGCTCCGATAGCGGGAGACCAACCAATGAGCAGTTCTTC.

The chain carries TRBV5-4 and TRBJ2-3; the match to TRBD2 covers 13 bases. The CDR3 consists of 16 residues. Unmatched junction bases numbered 3, after V lost 4 bases and J lost 1 base. Per germline, CDR1 SGHNT and CDR2 YYREEE (reference sequence). CDR3 amino acids: CASSLTSGGGTDTQYF. CDR3 DNA: TGTGCCAGCAGCCTCACTAGCGGGGGGGGCACAGATACGCAGTATTTT.

The genes are TRBV5-4 and TRBJ1-1; possible D gene TRBD1, 5 bases. The V gene lost 0 bases and the J gene lost 0 bases, with 12 bases spanning the gap. Germline CDR1 SGHNT, CDR2 YYREEE (reference sequence). The CDR3 runs 16 residues. The chain's CDR3 is CASSLAKGLMNTEAFF. CDR3 bases: TGTGCCAGCAGCTTGGCGAAGGGACTGATGAACACTGAAGCTTTCTTT.

This rearrangement joins TRBV15 to TRBJ1-2, with D unresolved. Germline-derived CDR1 and CDR2 are LNHNV and YYDKDF (reference sequence). Trimming stripped 0 bases from V and 4 bases from J, with 6 bases between. The CDR3 runs 13 residues. The CDR3 nucleotides read TGTGCCACCAGCAGAGATAGCGTCTATGGCTACACCTTC. Protein: CATSRDSVYGYTF.

The CDR3 nucleotides read TGTGCCAGCAGCTCACAACAGGGCCGGAACACTGAAGCTTTCTTT. It yields the protein CASSSQQGRNTEAFF. This chain connects TRBV6-5 to TRBJ1-1; TRBD1 is a possible D gene (6 bases). Germline-derived CDR1 and CDR2 are MNHEY and SVGAGI. CDR3 size: 15 residues. V was pared by 6 bases and J by 1 base, with 15 bases between.

The chain is built from TRBV24-1 and TRBJ2-2; the D gene is possibly TRBD2 (6 bases). The CDR3 is 17 residues long. Per germline, CDR1 KGHDR and CDR2 SFDVKD. Trimming took off 3 bases at V and 7 bases at J, with 20 bases between the two ends. The CDR3 is CATSDPGLGRAGGELFF. The CDR3 region has the DNA TGTGCCACCAGTGATCCGGGACTTGGCCGTGCGGGCGGGGAGCTGTTTTTT.

V is TRBV2 and J is TRBJ1-2; D is unclear. This CDR3 has 13 residues. Germline CDR1 SNHLY, CDR2 FYNNEI. Trimming took 0 bases from V and 8 from J, leaving 10 bases between them. The CDR3 bases are TGTGCCAGCAGTGAAGCTTTGTGGGAGGGCTACACCTTC. It translates to CASSEALWEGYTF.

V and J are TRBV28 and TRBJ2-7, with 7 nucleotides matching TRBD2. J lost 2 bases, V lost 3 bases, and 4 bases had no gene match. Germline CDR1 reads MDHEN; CDR2 reads SYDVKM. The CDR3 is made up of 14 amino acids. In DNA, the CDR3 is TGTGCCAGCAGTTTTGCTAGCGGTACCTACGAGCAGTACTTC. It translates to CASSFASGTYEQYF.

The chain uses TRBV9 and TRBJ2-3, with 7 positions matching TRBD2. CDR3 length: 15 amino acids. V lost 2 bases, J lost 4 bases, and 7 bases stayed unmatched. CDR1 is SGDLS and CDR2 is YYNGEE in the germline V gene. The CDR3 sequence: CASSVGGRGADTQYF. DNA for the CDR3: TGTGCCAGCAGCGTGGGAGGGAGGGGAGCAGATACGCAGTATTTT.

This chain links TRBV28 with TRBJ2-5; possibly TRBD1 for D (6 bases). Trimming left V 5 bases short and J 2 bases short, with 21 bases between. The CDR3 is 17 residues long. CDR1 and CDR2 from the germline V gene are MDHEN and SYDVKM. The CDR3 reads CASSRWVRTEGQETQYF. CDR3 coding DNA: TGTGCCAGCAGTCGGTGGGTCAGGACAGAGGGTCAAGAGACCCAGTACTTC.

This clone was detected a few times. V usage is TRBV4-1 and J usage is TRBJ2-7; 9 positions agree with TRBD1. Trimming took 0 bases from V and 7 from J; bases not matched to a gene: 13. The CDR3 has 17 residues. Germline CDR1 is MGHRA and CDR2 is YSYEKL. CDR3 loop: CASSQDPRAGQGWEQYF. The CDR3 nucleotides are TGCGCCAGCAGCCAAGATCCTAGGGCGGGACAGGGCTGGGAGCAGTACTTC.

J is TRBJ2-1 and V is TRBV27, with D maybe TRBD1 (8 bases). The CDR3 is made up of 15 amino acids. Germline V gene sequence: CDR1 MNHEY, CDR2 SMNVEV (reference sequence). V was cut by 10 bases and J by 2 bases, with 18 bases left in between. The CDR3 loop reads CATARGTGTYNEQFF. CDR3 DNA: TGTGCCACCGCGCGGGGGACAGGAACCTACAATGAGCAGTTCTTC.

The chain employs TRBV19 and TRBJ1-5, with 7 bases aligning to TRBD1. CDR1 is LNHDA, CDR2 SQIVND, per germline (reference sequence). After removal of 5 bases from V and 4 bases from J, the junction contained 8 bases not matched to a gene. The length of the CDR3 is 15 residues. The CDR3 is CASSPRDRLNQPQHF. The CDR3 region has the DNA TGTGCCAGTAGTCCACGGGACAGATTAAATCAGCCCCAGCATTTT.

This chain joins TRBV7-2 and TRBJ2-7; a weak D match, TRBD1 (5 bases). Germline V lookup: CDR1 SGHTA, CDR2 FQGNSA. There are 14 residues in the CDR3. V was clipped by 2 bases and J by 2 bases, with 10 bases between them. DNA of the CDR3: TGTGCCAGCAGCTTACAGGGTGGAACCTACGAGCAGTACTTC. Protein sequence: CASSLQGGTYEQYF.

The chain recombines TRBV9 with TRBJ1-1, with 9 bases fitting TRBD1. The V gene's germline CDR1 is SGDLS and CDR2 YYNGEE. Trimming removed 4 bases from V and 3 bases from J; junction bases left unmatched: 7. The CDR3 is made up of 15 amino acids. Here the CDR3 reads CASSLQGAEDTEAFF. CDR3 bases: TGTGCCAGCAGCCTACAGGGGGCAGAGGACACTGAAGCTTTCTTT.

This clone came up a few times. The V call is TRBV10-2, the J call TRBJ1-5; 10 nucleotides match TRBD1. Germline V gene data show CDR1 as WSHSY and CDR2 as SAAADI. The length of the CDR3 is 16 residues. The V and J ends lost 4 bases and 6 bases, in that order; junction bases with no gene match: 9. CDR3 amino acids: CASSGQGQGLGQPQHF. DNA of the CDR3: TGCGCCAGCAGTGGTCAGGGACAGGGGCTGGGTCAGCCCCAGCATTTT.